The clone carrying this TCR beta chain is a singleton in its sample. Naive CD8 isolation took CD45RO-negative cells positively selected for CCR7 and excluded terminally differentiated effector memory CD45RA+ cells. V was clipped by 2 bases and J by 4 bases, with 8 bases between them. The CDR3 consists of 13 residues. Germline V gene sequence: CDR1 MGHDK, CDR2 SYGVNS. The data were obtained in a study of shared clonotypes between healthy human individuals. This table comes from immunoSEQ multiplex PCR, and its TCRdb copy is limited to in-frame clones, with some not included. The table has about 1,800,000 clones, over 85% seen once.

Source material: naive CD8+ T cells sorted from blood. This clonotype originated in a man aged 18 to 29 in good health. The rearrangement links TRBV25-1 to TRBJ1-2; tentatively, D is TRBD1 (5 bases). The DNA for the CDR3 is TGTGCCAGCAGTGAAGGGGGTATCTATGGCTACACCTTC. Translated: CASSEGGIYGYTF.